This T cell receptor beta chain appears in the sequencing data of a study of regulatory T cells in long-lasting Graves disease. Study-level findings and limits: Newly diagnosed patients had higher TCR diversity than persistent Graves' patients did.

The sample holds many counts of this clonotype. The antigen remains unidentified. Researchers made TCR beta libraries by using iRepertoire HTBI primers and running Arm-PCR on CDR3 regions. TCRdb reprocessed the multiplex PCR reads via MiXCR and lists one record per CDR3 protein. Among about 620,000 distinct CDR3 sequences listed, approximately 15% were seen once. The V gene lost 8 bases and the J gene lost 2 bases, with 14 bases spanning the gap. The CDR3 length is 13 residues. CDR1 and CDR2 from the germline V gene are SGHRS and YFSETQ. Time point meaning: newly diagnosed GD, antithyroid drugs for less than 3 months. PBMCs provided the RNA from which the TCR library was made. These same data were also listed under a study on T cells in Graves' hyperthyroidism and ophthalmopathy. Per that study: Researchers defined stable Graves' hyperthyroidism as no ophthalmopathy progression within 18 months. Diagnosis relied on clinical symptoms, serum thyroxine and TRAb, thyroid ultrasound and orbital computed tomography. The TCR CDR3 was amplified in a first-round RT-PCR using the HTBI primer set.

Sequenced material: peripheral blood mononuclear cells (PBMCs), taken at new diagnosis, from a patient treated with antithyroid drugs. V gene TRBV5-1 combines with J gene TRBJ2-7, with D possibly TRBD2 on 6 matching bases. This receptor was identified in a woman in her thirties with Graves disease. The CDR3 sequence is CARHQEGTYEQYF. The CDR3, as DNA: TGCGCCAGACACCAGGAGGGGACCTACGAGCAGTACTTC. Using reference TRBV5-1 and TRBJ2-7 for the parts outside the CDR3, the full variable domain is KAGVTQTPRYLIKTRGQQVTLSCSPISGHRSVSWYQQTPGQGLQFLFEYFSETQRNKGNFPGRFSGRQFSNSRSEMNVSTLELGDSALYLCARHQEGTYEQYFGPGTRLTVT.